These T cell receptor beta chains were read from a single sample in a study of response to subunit inactivated influenza vaccine. TCRdb reprocessed the RT-PCR reads via MiXCR and lists one record per CDR3 protein. The sample includes around 480,000 distinct CDR3 sequences, roughly 9.7% of them seen just once. The source was PBMCs from blood, collected around seven weeks after vaccination. The receptors here all came from a man in his fifties who received an inactivated influenza vaccine. CDR3s include the opening cysteine and the closing phenylalanine or tryptophan. The D gene is left open where the match is weak. Some rows have no size entry. The others give once, few or many, or a class for an expanded clone.

v_call,j_call,clone_size,d_call,cdr3_aa,cdr3_nt
TRBV19,TRBJ2-3,many,-,CASSISPGDTQYF,TGTGCCAGTAGTATATCGCCCGGGGATACGCAGTATTTT
TRBV19,TRBJ2-7,-,TRBD1,CASSTPNGQGRSEQYF,TGTGCCAGTAGTACCCCGAATGGACAGGGGAGGTCCGAGCAGTACTTC
TRBV27,TRBJ2-1,-,-,CASSLGGAGEQFF,TGTGCCAGCAGTTTGGGGGGGGCTGGTGAGCAGTTCTTC
TRBV6-8,TRBJ2-1,-,-,CASSYSTIFGDEGRPLYNEQFF,TGTGCCAGCAGTTACTCGACAATATTTGGGGACGAGGGTCGCCCTTTATACAATGAGCAGTTCTTC
TRBV6-2/TRBV6-3,TRBJ1-2,-,-,CASSYRNTGIYGYTF,TGTGCCAGCAGTTACCGAAACACAGGGATCTATGGCTACACCTTC
TRBV20-1,TRBJ2-7,medium-sized,-,CSAKSNPGIEQYF,TGCAGTGCCAAGTCTAACCCCGGGATCGAGCAGTACTTC
TRBV7-2,TRBJ2-2,once,-,CASSLVTSYTGELFF,TGTGCCAGCAGCTTAGTTACAAGCTACACCGGGGAGCTGTTTTTT
TRBV6-5,TRBJ2-6,-,-,CASSYSQGAGANVLTF,TGTGCCAGCAGTTACTCACAAGGGGCTGGGGCCAACGTCCTGACTTTC
TRBV27,TRBJ2-1,few,TRBD2,CASSSGTSGGSYNEQFF,TGTGCCAGCAGTTCAGGGACTAGCGGGGGGTCCTACAATGAGCAGTTCTTC
TRBV20-1,TRBJ2-7,few,TRBD2,CSAGGLAGSLSDEQYF,TGCAGTGCCGGGGGACTAGCGGGATCCCTCTCGGACGAGCAGTACTTC
TRBV20-1,TRBJ2-5,many,-,CSARDGADPQETQYF,TGCAGTGCTAGAGATGGAGCAGATCCCCAAGAGACCCAGTACTTC
TRBV29-1,TRBJ2-3,few,-,CSARAGRGKDTQYF,TGCAGCGCCCGGGCGGGCAGGGGAAAGGATACGCAGTATTTT
TRBV5-1,TRBJ1-6,few,-,CASSLDDPHSPLHF,TGCGCCAGCAGCCTGGATGATCCCCATTCACCCCTCCACTTT
TRBV29-1,TRBJ2-1,many,-,CSVGGGARWNEQFF,TGCAGCGTTGGTGGGGGGGCGAGGTGGAATGAGCAGTTCTTC
TRBV5-5,TRBJ2-1,few,-,CASSWDAGYNEQFF,TGTGCCAGCAGCTGGGATGCGGGATACAATGAGCAGTTCTTC
TRBV7-6,TRBJ2-5,many,TRBD2,CASSLATSGETQYF,TGTGCCAGCAGCTTAGCGACTAGCGGAGAGACCCAGTACTTC
TRBV3-1,TRBJ2-1,few,TRBD2,CASSQGNLWAGPGGEQFF,TGTGCCAGCAGCCAAGGGAACTTGTGGGCAGGGCCGGGGGGTGAGCAGTTCTTC
TRBV12-3/TRBV12-4,TRBJ1-1,few,-,CASRQRDMDTEAFF,TGTGCCAGCAGGCAAAGGGACATGGACACTGAAGCTTTCTTT
TRBV7-2,TRBJ2-1,many,TRBD1,CASSPGTEYNEQFF,TGTGCCAGCAGCCCCGGGACAGAATACAATGAGCAGTTCTTC
TRBV6-5,TRBJ2-3,few,-,CASSYEWGGLADTQYF,TGTGCCAGCAGTTACGAATGGGGAGGACTCGCAGATACGCAGTATTTT